This T cell receptor (beta chain) was profiled in a study of CD8 T cells in Susac syndrome. CD8+ and CD4+ T cells from blood underwent TCR beta sequencing. The authors negatively isolated CD8+ and CD4+ T cells and FACS-enriched TEMRA cells. An amount of RNA that ranged from roughly 0.5 to 1 ug was reverse transcribed with random hexamers. TCRdb recomputed calls from the immunoSEQ multiplex PCR reads with MiXCR, one row per CDR3 protein. The data hold some 180,000 distinct CDR3 sequences, with around 93% observed a single time. Trimming took off 1 base at V and 6 bases at J, with 4 bases between the two ends. The CDR3 is 10 amino acids. From germline, CDR1 is DFQATT and CDR2 SNEGSKA (reference sequence).

Material for sequencing was CD4+ T cells from PBMCs. This clonotype was sampled from a human donor in good health. The genes are TRBV20-1 and TRBJ2-7; D is ambiguous. This CDR3 reads CSARAGEQYF. CDR3 bases: TGCAGTGCTAGAGCTGGCGAGCAGTACTTC.